A single sample is the source of the 15 T cell receptor beta chains below, sequenced in a study of T cell responses to AZD1222 COVID-19 vaccine. TCRdb's table, derived via immunoSEQ multiplex PCR, lists solely in-frame clones and lacks some. The sample has about 180,000 clones; less than 90% are singletons. Sequencing was performed on peripheral blood, taken on day 0 of AZD1222 vaccination. These receptors came from an adult in good health.

The J gene is TRBJ2-1, the V gene TRBV3-1 (or the pseudogene TRBV3-2); D uncertain. Per the germline V gene, CDR1 is LGHDT and CDR2 is YNNKEL (reference sequence). This CDR3 spans 15 amino acids. Trimming shortened V by 3 bases and J by 7 bases, and 16 bases separated the two germline ends. The CDR3 DNA reads TGTGCCAGCAGCCATGGTCACTCGGTAGCTAATGAGCAGTTCTTC. Amino acid sequence: CASSHGHSVANEQFF.

The chain is built from TRBV30 and TRBJ2-7; D is tentatively TRBD1 or TRBD2 (6 bases each). Trimming cost V 4 bases and J 2 bases, with 15 bases left between them. This CDR3 has 14 amino acids. In germline, CDR1 is GTSNPN, CDR2 SVGIG (reference sequence). CDR3 region: CAWTPAGGPYEQYV. CDR3 bases: TGTGCCTGGACCCCGGCCGGGGGCCCCTACGAGCAGTACGTC.

The chain has TRBV6-2 or TRBV6-3 and TRBJ1-5; D is undetermined. The CDR3 sequence is 16 residues long. V lost 2 bases, J lost 2 bases, and 13 bases lay in between. Germline CDR1 and CDR2: MNHEY and SVGEGT. Written as DNA, the CDR3 is TGTGCCAGCAGTTACCCCCCGCCCGCGGGCAATCAGCCCCAGCATTTT. Its translation is CASSYPPPAGNQPQHF.

The chain combines TRBV11-2 with TRBJ1-2; D remains ambiguous. V was clipped by 1 base and J by 3 bases, with 12 bases between them. CDR1 is SGHAT and CDR2 is FQNNGV in the germline V gene. The CDR3 runs to 15 residues. The CDR3 here is CASSLVGSDYYGYTF. CDR3 nucleotides: TGTGCCAGCAGCTTAGTCGGGAGTGATTACTATGGCTACACCTTC.

The chain has TRBV28 and TRBJ1-4; 8 nucleotides match TRBD1. The V and J ends lost 6 bases and 3 bases, in that order; junction bases with no gene match: 6. The CDR3 is 15 amino acids. Germline values: CDR1 MDHEN, CDR2 SYDVKM. CDR3 DNA sequence: TGTGCCAGCAGCCCCTGGGACAGGTCTAATGAAAAACTGTTTTTT. As protein: CASSPWDRSNEKLFF.

The CDR3 is CASSLTGTSAYNEQFF. Written as DNA, the CDR3 is TGTGCCAGCAGCTTAACCGGGACTAGCGCCTACAATGAGCAGTTCTTC. V usage is TRBV7-3 and J usage is TRBJ2-1; 10 bases fit TRBD2. Germline loops: CDR1 SGHTA, CDR2 FQGTGA. The CDR3 has 16 residues. Unmatched junction bases numbered 1, after V lost 0 bases and J lost 2 bases.

This rearrangement joins TRBV27 to TRBJ1-3; D not resolved. Germline lookup yields CDR1 MNHEY and CDR2 SMNVEV (reference sequence). V was trimmed by 4 bases and J by 1 base, leaving 5 bases between them. CDR3 length: 13 amino acids. DNA of the CDR3: TGTGCCAGCAGTTCACCATCTGGAAACACCATATATTTT. Protein product: CASSSPSGNTIYF.

The chain has TRBV19 and TRBJ2-3; D is undetermined. The germline V gene encodes CDR1 LNHDA and CDR2 SQIVND (reference sequence). This CDR3 has 15 residues. Trimming took off 2 bases at V and 1 base at J, with 10 bases between the two ends. The CDR3 is CASSIPGSRTDTQYF. CDR3 coding DNA: TGTGCCAGTAGTATACCAGGCAGCCGCACAGATACGCAGTATTTT.

This clone was counted a single time. The chain recombines TRBV3-1 (or the pseudogene TRBV3-2) with TRBJ1-2; D remains ambiguous. Germline V gene data show CDR1 as LGHDT and CDR2 as YNNKEL (reference sequence). V lost 0 bases and J 4 bases, leaving 9 bases between the germline ends. CDR3 length: 14 residues. CDR3 DNA sequence: TGTGCCAGCAGCCAAGAGAAGGCAGTCTATGGCTACACCTTC. The encoded protein is CASSQEKAVYGYTF.

The V call is TRBV10-3, the J call TRBJ2-2; 9 bases are a match to TRBD2. The CDR3 runs to 16 residues. The germline CDR1 and CDR2 sequences are ENHRY and SYGVKD. V shed 11 bases, J shed 4 bases, and the junction held 14 bases outside the gene matches. The CDR3 region is CAAGEAGGIGTGELFF. CDR3 coding DNA: TGTGCCGCCGGCGAGGCGGGAGGGATTGGCACCGGGGAGCTGTTTTTT.

The V and J genes are TRBV7-8 and TRBJ2-7, with D perhaps matching TRBD1 or TRBD2 (5 bases each). With 1 base removed from V and 2 bases from J, the gap between germline ends came to 6 bases. The germline gives CDR1 SGHVS, CDR2 FQNEAQ. There are 13 residues in the CDR3. CDR3 coding DNA: TGTGCCAGCAGCTTAGGGGGGACCTACGAGCAGTACTTC. Amino acid sequence: CASSLGGTYEQYF.

The V call is TRBV7-2, the J call TRBJ2-7; D unresolved. The CDR3 runs to 14 residues. V was pared by 5 bases and J by 6 bases, with 17 bases between. Germline V gene lookup returns CDR1 SGHTA and CDR2 FQGNSA. The CDR3 protein is CASSPPNQAREQYF. The CDR3 DNA follows: TGTGCCAGCAGCCCGCCGAACCAAGCGCGCGAGCAGTACTTC.

The chain joins TRBV6-5 to TRBJ2-5; 8 nucleotides align to TRBD2. V gave up 5 bases and J gave up 5 bases; unmatched junction bases: 4. The CDR3 length is 13 residues. The germline V gene has CDR1 MNHEY and CDR2 SVGAGI. The CDR3 DNA reads as TGTGCCAGCAGTCCGACTAGCGATGAGACCCAGTACTTC. Its protein product is CASSPTSDETQYF.

CDR3 loop: CSVGGSTDTQYF. The DNA for the CDR3 is TGCAGCGTCGGGGGGTCCACAGATACGCAGTATTTT. The rearrangement links TRBV29-1 to TRBJ2-3; TRBD2 agrees at 7 bases. This CDR3 has 12 amino acids. Germline loops: CDR1 SQVTM, CDR2 ANQGSEA. The V and J ends lost 6 bases and 2 bases, in that order; junction bases with no gene match: 2.

The V gene is TRBV9, the J gene TRBJ2-1; 13 bases are a match to TRBD2. The germline gives CDR1 SGDLS, CDR2 YYNGEE. The junction had 6 bases not matched to a gene; V was cut back by 5 bases and J by 4 bases. The CDR3 is 16 residues long. The CDR3 sequence is CASSKGTSGAYNEQFF. CDR3 nucleotide sequence: TGTGCCAGCAGTAAAGGGACTAGCGGGGCTTACAATGAGCAGTTCTTC. The full variable domain, completed using reference TRBV9 and TRBJ2-1, is DSGVTQTPKHLITATGQRVTLRCSPRSGDLSVYWYQQSLDQGLQFLIQYYNGEERAKGNILERFSAQQFPDLHSELNLSSLELGDSALYFCASSKGTSGAYNEQFFGPGTRLTVL.